These 6 T cell receptor beta chains were all obtained from the same sample, sequenced in a study of shared clonotypes between healthy human individuals. Sequencing used immunoSEQ multiplex PCR; TCRdb keeps in-frame clones, though not all of them. The data contain about 550,000 clones, less than 97% of them singletons. CD45RO-negative CD8 cells positively selected for CCR7 made up the naive population, which excluded terminally differentiated effector memory CD45RA+ cells. The sequenced sample was naive CD8+ T cells sorted from blood. The receptor set was obtained from a woman in her twenties or thirties in good health.

The count of this clone is one. The rearrangement uses TRBV30 and TRBJ2-7; D perhaps matches TRBD2 (5 bases). Trimming removed 4 bases at V and 2 bases at J, with 15 bases between. Looked up from germline, CDR1 is GTSNPN and CDR2 is SVGIG (reference sequence). CDR3 size: 14 residues. The CDR3 DNA reads TGTGCCTGGACCTCGGGGTTGAGTCCCTACGAGCAGTACTTC. It translates to CAWTSGLSPYEQYF.

The chain uses TRBV10-3 and TRBJ1-5, with 10 nucleotides matching TRBD1. The CDR3 sequence is 13 residues long. V gave up 10 bases and J gave up 4 bases; unmatched junction bases: 4. CDR1 and CDR2 (germline): ENHRY, SYGVKD. CDR3 in amino acids: CATWTGGNQPQHF. CDR3 nucleotide sequence: TGTGCCACCTGGACAGGGGGAAATCAGCCCCAGCATTTT.

The gene calls are TRBV30 and TRBJ2-7; perhaps D is TRBD1 or TRBD2 (5 bases each). This CDR3 region has 13 residues. Trimming cost V 3 bases and J 5 bases, with 14 bases left between them. Germline lookup yields CDR1 GTSNPN and CDR2 SVGIG (reference sequence). This CDR3 is CAWSTGADNEQYF. The CDR3 DNA follows: TGTGCCTGGAGCACTGGAGCGGACAACGAGCAGTACTTC.

V and J are TRBV27 and TRBJ2-7, with TRBD1 identical over 9 bases. Trimming removed 6 bases from V and 2 bases from J; junction bases left unmatched: 5. The length of the CDR3 is 14 residues. Germline V gene sequence: CDR1 MNHEY, CDR2 SMNVEV (reference sequence). CDR3 DNA: TGTGCCAGCAGCGACAGGGGGAAGACCTACGAGCAGTACTTC. Its protein is CASSDRGKTYEQYF.

V and J are TRBV6-1 and TRBJ2-1; 9 bases fit TRBD2. Germline CDR1 is MNHNS and CDR2 is SASEGT. This CDR3 spans 16 amino acids. Losses at the gene ends were 0 bases for V and 9 bases for J; bases not matched to a gene: 9. The DNA for the CDR3 is TGTGCCAGCAGTGAAGCGCTGAAAAGACTAGCGGTTGAGCAGTTCTTC. Protein sequence: CASSEALKRLAVEQFF.

The chain is built from TRBV7-9 and TRBJ1-2; 11 nucleotides agree with TRBD1. Germline V gives CDR1 SEHNR, CDR2 FQNEAQ (reference sequence). The CDR3 has 15 residues. V lost 4 bases, J lost 5 bases, and 6 bases stayed unmatched. The CDR3 is CASSSGTGGGYGYTF. The CDR3, as DNA: TGTGCCAGCAGCTCAGGGACAGGGGGTGGTTATGGCTACACCTTC.